A selection of T cell receptor beta chains follows, all from one sample in a study of somatic mutations in cytotoxic T cells in rheumatoid arthritis. This table comes from immunoSEQ multiplex PCR, and its TCRdb copy is limited to in-frame clones, with some not included. The table shows 20,000 or so clones, with 82% occurring only once. Source material: CD8+ T cells sorted from blood. The receptors were gathered from a woman aged 45-65 years in good health. Each CDR3 is given with its conserved first and last residue. A D gene is named only where the DNA matches it firmly. Size is omitted from some rows. Given values are once, few, many or a class for expanded clones.

>TRBD1|TRBJ1-2|TRBV7-9|NA
CASSLGDRVYGYTF
TGTGCCAGCAGCTTGGGGGACAGGGTCTATGGCTACACCTTC
>NA|TRBJ2-2|TRBV15|NA
CATSRERDGELFF
TGTGCCACCAGCAGAGAACGTGACGGGGAGCTGTTTTTT
>NA|TRBJ1-1|TRBV29-1|NA
CSVHREGSTEAFF
TGCAGCGTGCACCGTGAGGGAAGCACTGAAGCTTTCTTT
>NA|TRBJ1-5|TRBV7-6|NA
CASSLSPVSNQPQHF
TGTGCCAGCAGCTTATCTCCCGTTAGCAATCAGCCCCAGCATTTT
>NA|TRBJ2-3|TRBV5-1|once
CASSFQGRTDTQYF
TGCGCCAGCAGCTTCCAGGGGAGGACAGATACGCAGTATTTT
>NA|TRBJ1-1|TRBV9|NA
CASSAGRETTEAFF
TGTGCCAGCAGCGCCGGGAGGGAGACCACTGAAGCTTTCTTT
>NA|TRBJ2-1|TRBV13|NA
CASRFDNEQFF
TGTGCCAGCAGATTTGACAATGAGCAGTTCTTC
>TRBD1|TRBJ2-7|TRBV5-5|once
CASSSWTGVMDYEQYF
TGTGCCAGCAGCTCTTGGACAGGTGTAATGGACTACGAGCAGTACTTC
>TRBD1|TRBJ2-7|TRBV29-1|NA
CSVEAGDRGYEQYF
TGCAGCGTTGAGGCGGGGGACAGGGGGTACGAGCAGTACTTC
>NA|TRBJ2-7|TRBV6-6|NA
CASSYSTAIYEQYF
TGTGCCAGCAGTTACTCGACGGCCATCTACGAGCAGTACTTC
>NA|TRBJ1-1|TRBV6-5|once
CASRTTGMNTEAFF
TGTGCCAGCAGGACAACAGGGATGAACACTGAAGCTTTCTTT
>TRBD2|TRBJ2-5|TRBV7-9|NA
CASSPWERTSGRVGETQYF
TGTGCCAGCAGCCCTTGGGAGCGGACTAGCGGGAGGGTTGGAGAGACCCAGTACTTC
>NA|TRBJ2-7|TRBV6-5|NA
CASSYTYPSYEQYF
TGTGCCAGCAGTTACACCTACCCCTCCTACGAGCAGTACTTC
>TRBD1|TRBJ2-7|TRBV15|NA
CATSGYGQGAGEQYF
TGTGCCACCAGCGGCTATGGACAGGGGGCGGGGGAGCAGTACTTC
>NA|TRBJ2-1|TRBV6-4|NA
CASSDSTKNSYNEQFF
TGTGCCAGCAGTGACTCGACGAAGAACTCTTACAATGAGCAGTTCTTC
>TRBD2|TRBJ2-3|TRBV5-4|NA
CASSRLVTSSSDTQYF
TGTGCCAGCAGCCGGTTGGTGACTAGCTCTTCTGATACGCAGTATTTT
>TRBD1|TRBJ2-7|TRBV14|once
CASSQFGQAYEQYF
TGTGCCAGCAGCCAATTTGGACAGGCCTACGAGCAGTACTTC
>NA|TRBJ1-1|TRBV7-9|NA
CASSLRGGLFPEAFF
TGTGCCAGCAGCTTACGGGGGGGCCTGTTTCCTGAAGCTTTCTTT
>NA|TRBJ1-2|TRBV6-4|once
CASSEGIRGYGYTF
TGTGCCAGCAGTGAGGGGATCCGGGGTTATGGCTACACCTTC
>NA|TRBJ2-7|TRBV9|NA
CASSVTDSYEQYF
TGTGCCAGCAGCGTAACAGATTCCTACGAGCAGTACTTC
>NA|TRBJ1-2|TRBV30|NA
CAWSTGNYGYTF
TGTGCCTGGAGTACAGGAAACTATGGCTACACCTTC
>NA|TRBJ2-7|TRBV28|NA
CASSGPFSYEQYF
TGTGCCAGCAGCGGGCCGTTCTCCTACGAGCAGTACTTC
>NA|TRBJ2-1|TRBV5-8|NA
CASSPYNEQFF
TGTGCCAGCAGCCCCTACAATGAGCAGTTCTTC
>TRBD1|TRBJ2-2|TRBV7-6|NA
CASSPPTGLNTGELFF
TGTGCCAGCAGCCCACCGACAGGGCTGAACACCGGGGAGCTGTTTTTT
>NA|TRBJ2-7|TRBV11-1|NA
CASSLGRGSGYEQYF
TGTGCCAGCAGCTTGGGGCGGGGATCCGGCTACGAGCAGTACTTC
>NA|TRBJ1-1|TRBV7-6|few
CASSLESGDTEAFF
TGTGCCAGCAGCTTAGAGAGTGGGGATACTGAAGCTTTCTTT
>NA|TRBJ2-5|TRBV9|NA
CASSALRDMEEETQYF
TGTGCCAGCAGCGCCTTACGGGACATGGAGGAAGAGACCCAGTACTTC
>NA|TRBJ1-1|TRBV7-8|medium-sized
CASSLDILNTEAFF
TGTGCCAGCAGCTTAGACATTTTGAACACTGAAGCTTTCTTT
>TRBD1|TRBJ1-1|TRBV30|once
CAWSRQGGTEAFF
TGTGCCTGGAGTAGACAGGGTGGCACTGAAGCTTTCTTT